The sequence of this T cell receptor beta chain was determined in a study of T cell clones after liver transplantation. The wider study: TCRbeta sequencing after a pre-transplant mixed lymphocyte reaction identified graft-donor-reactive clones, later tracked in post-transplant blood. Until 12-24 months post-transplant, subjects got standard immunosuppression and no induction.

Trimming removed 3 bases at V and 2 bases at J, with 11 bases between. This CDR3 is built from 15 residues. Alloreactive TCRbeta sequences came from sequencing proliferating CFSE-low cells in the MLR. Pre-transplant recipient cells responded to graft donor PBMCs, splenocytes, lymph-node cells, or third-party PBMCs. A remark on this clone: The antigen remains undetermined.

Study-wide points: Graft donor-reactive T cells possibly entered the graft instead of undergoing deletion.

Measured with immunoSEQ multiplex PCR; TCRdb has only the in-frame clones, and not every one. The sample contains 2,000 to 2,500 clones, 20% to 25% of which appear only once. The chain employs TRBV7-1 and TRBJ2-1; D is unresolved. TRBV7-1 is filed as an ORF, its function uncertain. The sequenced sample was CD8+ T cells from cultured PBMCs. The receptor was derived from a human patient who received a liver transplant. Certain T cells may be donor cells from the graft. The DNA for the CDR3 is TGTGCCAGCAGCTCCCGGCCCTCACCCTACAATGAGCAGTTCTTC. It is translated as CASSSRPSPYNEQFF.